Listed here are 25 T cell receptor beta chains from one sample, sequenced in a study of blood T cell repertoires in COVID-19 (dated by TCRdb to the early 2020s). Libraries were built with the immunoSEQ multiplex PCR assay. This immuneACCESS table, as held by TCRdb, lists in-frame sequences with V and J called but not all clones. Of the missing ones, under half trace to an unresolved V gene in checked studies; the others have no known cause. The sample profile shows roughly 410,000 clones; approximately 88% of them were found once. Of the sample, 1.2% falls within the top ten clones. Sequencing was done on a sample of peripheral blood. These receptors came from a man between 35 and 55 years old with acute or convalescent COVID-19.

CDR3 DNA sequence: TGCAGTGCTAGTTGGGACAGGGAGGTTGGTACTGAAGCTTTCTTT. This codes for CSASWDREVGTEAFF. This chain connects TRBV20-1 to TRBJ1-1, with 9 bases identical to TRBD1. CDR1 is DFQATT and CDR2 is SNEGSKA in the germline V gene (reference sequence). The CDR3 contains 15 residues. With 3 bases clipped from V and 5 bases from J, the junction kept 10 bases outside the gene matches.

This rearrangement joins TRBV27 to TRBJ1-3; 7 bases fit TRBD1. V lost 0 bases and J lost 4; bases outside the gene matches: 6. CDR1 is MNHEY, CDR2 SMNVEV, per germline (reference sequence). The CDR3 has 16 residues. The CDR3 loop reads CASSLSDREAGNTIYF. DNA for the CDR3: TGTGCCAGCAGTTTATCCGACAGGGAAGCGGGAAACACCATATATTTT.

J is TRBJ1-1 and V is TRBV3-1 (or the pseudogene TRBV3-2); D is undetermined. Trimming removed 0 bases from V and 11 bases from J, with 19 bases in between. This CDR3 spans 15 amino acids. From germline, CDR1 is LGHDT and CDR2 YNNKEL (reference sequence). CDR3 coding DNA: TGTGCCAGCAGCCAAGAAGGTGGAATGAACCGGAGGGCTTTCTTT. Amino acid sequence: CASSQEGGMNRRAFF.

V usage is TRBV5-1 and J usage is TRBJ2-5; D uncertain. Looked up from germline, CDR1 is SGHRS and CDR2 is YFSETQ. Trimming pared 1 base from V and 0 bases from J, leaving 7 bases between. The CDR3 consists of 14 residues. CDR3 nucleotides: TGCGCCAGCAGCTTGATCGGGTACCAAGAGACCCAGTACTTC. It translates to CASSLIGYQETQYF.

CDR3 sequence reads: CASRLSTGELFF. CDR3 DNA sequence: TGTGCCAGCAGACTGAGCACCGGGGAGCTGTTTTTT. V gene TRBV12-3 or TRBV12-4 combines with J gene TRBJ2-2; D remains unclear. This CDR3 is built from 12 residues. Trimming took off 6 bases at V and 4 bases at J, with 6 bases between the two ends.

In its sample, this clone was seen a few times. The gene calls are TRBV5-4 and TRBJ2-4; a weak D match, TRBD2 (6 bases). CDR3 length: 15 residues. CDR1 is SGHNT and CDR2 is YYREEE in the germline V gene (reference sequence). V shed 3 bases and J shed 0 bases, with 10 bases lying between them. The CDR3 here is CASSSSEIAKNIQYF. The DNA of the CDR3 is TGTGCCAGCAGCTCTAGCGAAATAGCCAAAAACATTCAGTACTTC.

This clone was detected only once. The V gene is TRBV6-2 or TRBV6-3, the J gene TRBJ2-7, with D possibly being TRBD1 (6 bases). This CDR3 spans 15 amino acids. The germline gives CDR1 MNHEY, CDR2 SVGEGT. V lost 2 bases, J lost 0 bases, and 11 bases lay in between. The CDR3, as DNA: TGTGCCAGCAGTTACATACAGGGATTCTCCTACGAGCAGTACTTC. Its translation is CASSYIQGFSYEQYF.

The chain recombines TRBV9 with TRBJ2-3, with D possibly TRBD1 on 7 matching bases. Between the trimmed V and J ends, which lost 3 bases and 9 bases, there was a span of 26 bases. Germline CDR1 is SGDLS and CDR2 is YYNGEE. The CDR3 length is 17 residues. Here the CDR3 DNA reads TGTGCCAGCAGCGCGAGGAGGCAGGGGGTGATCGGGGGAACGCAGTATTTT. This codes for CASSARRQGVIGGTQYF.

This chain connects TRBV6-2 or TRBV6-3 to TRBJ2-1; the match to TRBD2 covers 11 bases. The trim removed 0 bases at V and 6 bases at J, leaving 7 bases unmatched. Germline V lookup: CDR1 MNHEY, CDR2 SVGEGT. The CDR3 runs 17 residues. The CDR3 DNA reads TGTGCCAGCAGTTACTCGATCCTAGCGGGGGGATCCAATGAGCAGTTCTTC. It yields the protein CASSYSILAGGSNEQFF.

The chain joins TRBV24-1 to TRBJ2-5, with TRBD1 matching 7 bases. Germline-derived CDR1 and CDR2 are KGHDR and SFDVKD. The CDR3 sequence is 14 residues long. Trimming removed 6 bases from V and 4 bases from J; junction bases left unmatched: 7. CDR3 residues: CATSSTQGVETQYF. The DNA of the CDR3 is TGTGCCACCAGTTCGACCCAGGGGGTAGAGACCCAGTACTTC.

The chain employs TRBV5-1 and TRBJ2-7, with TRBD2 matching over 7 bases. Germline CDR1 reads SGHRS; CDR2 reads YFSETQ. Germline trimming cut 7 bases from V and 0 bases from J; bases unmatched to any gene: 16. This CDR3 has 17 amino acids. The CDR3 loop is CASRHGFRAGASYEQYF. The CDR3 DNA is TGCGCCAGCCGACACGGCTTCAGGGCGGGAGCCTCCTACGAGCAGTACTTC.

V is TRBV6-5 and J is TRBJ1-4; D possibly corresponds to TRBD1 (5 bases). The CDR3 covers 15 residues. In germline, CDR1 is MNHEY, CDR2 SVGAGI. V was clipped by 7 bases and J by 14 bases, with 26 bases between them. The CDR3 region is CASTAAGDPTKGLFF. The CDR3 coding sequence is TGTGCCAGCACCGCCGCGGGGGACCCAACGAAAGGGCTGTTTTTT.

The chain links TRBV11-2 to TRBJ1-2, with 9 bases that match TRBD1. Germline lookup yields CDR1 SGHAT and CDR2 FQNNGV. CDR3 size: 17 residues. J was trimmed by 6 bases and V by 5 bases; bases with no gene match: 16. CDR3 residues: CASSRGWTGAYSDGYTF. The CDR3 DNA follows: TGTGCCAGCAGCCGGGGTTGGACAGGGGCCTATTCCGATGGCTACACCTTC.

V gene TRBV9 combines with J gene TRBJ2-2; D possibly corresponds to TRBD1 (6 bases). Germline V lookup: CDR1 SGDLS, CDR2 YYNGEE. The CDR3 spans 16 residues. V was pared by 2 bases and J by 0 bases, with 11 bases between. DNA of the CDR3: TGTGCCAGCAGCGTCGGCCGGGACACGAACACCGGGGAGCTGTTTTTT. Translation gives CASSVGRDTNTGELFF.

This chain links TRBV7-9 with TRBJ2-2; D not certain. This CDR3 has 14 amino acids. Germline CDR1 is SEHNR and CDR2 is FQNEAQ (reference sequence). Trimming stripped 2 bases from V and 2 bases from J, with 6 bases between. The CDR3 region is CASSLRQNTGELFF. The CDR3 nucleotides read TGTGCCAGCAGCTTAAGACAAAACACCGGGGAGCTGTTTTTT.

The J gene is TRBJ2-5, the V gene TRBV10-3, with a possible D match to TRBD2 (6 bases). Germline values: CDR1 ENHRY, CDR2 SYGVKD. V shed 4 bases and J shed 4 bases, with 25 bases lying between them. The CDR3 contains 18 residues. The CDR3 DNA reads TGTGCCATCAGTGTAGGGCCCTCACAGTCCAAAGCGGGAGAGACCCAGTACTTC. Protein product: CAISVGPSQSKAGETQYF.

The CDR3 spells CASSSGQGADQPQHF. DNA for the CDR3: TGTGCCAGCAGTTCGGGACAGGGGGCCGACCAGCCCCAGCATTTT. The chain couples TRBV6-2 or TRBV6-3 to TRBJ1-5; 12 nucleotides match TRBD1. The CDR3 totals 15 residues. CDR1 is MNHEY, CDR2 SVGEGT, per germline. J gave up 7 bases and V 4 bases, and 5 bases lay outside the gene matches.

The rearrangement links TRBV19 to TRBJ2-7; 10 bases match TRBD1. V lost 6 bases, J lost 3 bases, and 2 bases stayed unmatched. The germline V gene encodes CDR1 LNHDA and CDR2 SQIVND (reference sequence). The CDR3 extends over 13 amino acids. CDR3 sequence (DNA): TGTGCCAGTAGCGGACAGGGGGTCTACGAGCAGTACTTC. Translation: CASSGQGVYEQYF. Drawing the rest from reference TRBV19 and TRBJ2-7, the complete variable domain is DGGITQSPKYLFRKEGQNVTLSCEQNLNHDAMYWYRQDPGQGLRLIYYSQIVNDFQKGDIAEGYSVSREKKESFPLTVTSAQKNPTAFYLCASSGQGVYEQYFGPGTRLTVT.

This clone was recorded once. This chain links TRBV19 with TRBJ1-2, with 7 bases lining up with TRBD1. In germline, CDR1 is LNHDA, CDR2 SQIVND (reference sequence). This CDR3 region has 14 residues. The junction had 7 bases not matched to a gene; V was cut back by 4 bases and J by 5 bases. CDR3 sequence reads: CASSTRDRNYGYTF. For the CDR3, the DNA is TGTGCCAGTAGTACCCGGGACAGAAATTATGGCTACACCTTC.

The V and J genes are TRBV28 and TRBJ2-2; the match to TRBD2 covers 8 bases. Germline V gives CDR1 MDHEN, CDR2 SYDVKM. This CDR3 is built from 19 residues. The trim removed 1 base at V and 6 bases at J, leaving 16 bases unmatched. CDR3 amino acids: CASSLYWSTSGREAGELFF. The CDR3 region has the DNA TGTGCCAGCAGTTTATATTGGAGTACTAGCGGCCGAGAAGCCGGGGAGCTGTTTTTT.

The chain employs TRBV5-4 and TRBJ1-2; 9 bases are shared with TRBD1. J lost 4 bases, V lost 1 base, and 5 bases had no gene match. Germline assignment: CDR1 SGHNT and CDR2 YYREEE (reference sequence). There are 15 residues in the CDR3. CDR3 nucleotides: TGTGCCAGCAGCTTGTACGGGACAGGGACCTATGGCTACACCTTC. Its translation is CASSLYGTGTYGYTF.

The chain links TRBV7-9 to TRBJ1-2; D gene uncertain. CDR1 and CDR2 (germline): SEHNR, FQNEAQ (reference sequence). The CDR3 sequence is 13 residues long. V was shortened by 0 bases and J by 6 bases, with 8 bases between the two germline ends. CDR3 amino acids: CASSLAGRNGYTF. DNA for the CDR3: TGTGCCAGCAGCTTAGCTGGGCGTAATGGCTACACCTTC.

The chain uses TRBV28 and TRBJ1-1; the D is unclear. The V gene lost 2 bases and the J gene lost 2 bases, with 12 bases spanning the gap. The CDR3 has 15 residues. The V gene's germline CDR1 is MDHEN and CDR2 SYDVKM. The CDR3 loop is CASSLETGGNTEAFF. In DNA form, the CDR3 reads TGTGCCAGCAGTTTAGAAACGGGTGGTAACACTGAAGCTTTCTTT.

The CDR3 coding sequence is TGTGCCAGCAGCTTAAACCTGGAGTACGAGCAGTACTTC. Amino acids: CASSLNLEYEQYF. J is TRBJ2-7 and V is TRBV11-3; D remains ambiguous. Germline CDR1 and CDR2: SGHNT and YENEEA. The CDR3 has 13 residues. Trimming removed 2 bases at V and 4 bases at J, with 9 bases between.

The chain couples TRBV29-1 to TRBJ2-5, with TRBD2 matching over 8 bases. The CDR3 is 14 amino acids. The junction had 4 bases not matched to a gene; V was cut back by 2 bases and J by 2 bases. Germline V CDR1 and CDR2: SQVTM, ANQGSEA. CDR3 amino acids: CSVERTSFQETQYF. The CDR3 bases are TGCAGCGTTGAACGGACTAGCTTTCAAGAGACCCAGTACTTC.